This entry lists 5 T cell receptor beta chains sequenced from one sample in a study of identical twins. TCRdb redid the calling of the 5' RACE reads with MiXCR, one entry per CDR3 protein. The table has over 200,000 distinct CDR3 sequences, approximately 10% seen once. The source material was memory T cells sorted from blood. The receptors come from a man aged 45-65 years in good health.

This clonotype was recorded at least ten times. The chain uses TRBV11-2 and TRBJ1-3, with 9 bases aligning to TRBD1. With V trimmed by 3 bases and J by 4 bases, 4 bases remained unmatched. The CDR3 contains 15 residues. Germline V gene data show CDR1 as SGHAT and CDR2 as FQNNGV. CDR3 DNA sequence: TGTGCCAGCAGCTTCGGGACAGGGATCGGAAACACCATATATTTT. Amino acid sequence: CASSFGTGIGNTIYF. Together with reference TRBV11-2 and TRBJ1-3, the CDR3 gives the full variable domain: EAGVAQSPRYKIIEKRQSVAFWCNPISGHATLYWYQQILGQGPKLLIQFQNNGVVDDSQLPKDRFSAERLKGVDSTLKIQPAKLEDSAVYLCASSFGTGIGNTIYFGEGSWLTVV.

This clonotype was seen at least ten times. This chain uses TRBV5-6 with TRBJ2-7, with TRBD2 as a possible D gene (6 bases). This CDR3 contains 14 residues. CDR1 is SGHDT and CDR2 is YYEEEE in the germline V gene. The V end was cut by 2 bases, the J end by 5 bases, with 14 bases between. The CDR3 DNA is TGTGCCAGCAGCTTTTATCTGCGGGGAAACGAGCAGTACTTC. Its protein is CASSFYLRGNEQYF.

This clonotype was detected only a few times. In nucleotides, the CDR3 is TGTGCCACCAGCCCGGGGGGTCTTCGGGATCAGCCCCAGCATTTT. Translation: CATSPGGLRDQPQHF. The rearrangement links TRBV15 to TRBJ1-5, with a tentative D call TRBD1 (5 bases). Trimming removed 5 bases at V and 5 bases at J, with 16 bases between. The CDR3 covers 15 residues. Looked up from germline, CDR1 is LNHNV and CDR2 is YYDKDF (reference sequence).

This clonotype occurred many times. In nucleotides, the CDR3 is TGTGCCAGCAGCCCCGGACTAGCGGGAGCCTACGAGCAGTACTTC. Amino acid sequence: CASSPGLAGAYEQYF. The chain carries TRBV3-1 and TRBJ2-7; 13 bases are a match to TRBD2. Germline trimming cut 4 bases from V and 2 bases from J; bases unmatched to any gene: 2. The CDR3 contains 15 residues. CDR1 LGHDT and CDR2 YNNKEL come from the germline V gene (reference sequence).

This clonotype appeared many times. The chain is built from TRBV11-2 and TRBJ2-1; 13 bases are shared with TRBD2. The ends lost 5 bases at V and 9 bases at J; junction bases unmatched: 7. The CDR3 extends over 15 amino acids. CDR1 and CDR2 from the germline V gene are SGHAT and FQNNGV. The CDR3 here is CASSVTSGGPGEQFF. CDR3 bases: TGTGCCAGCAGCGTGACTAGCGGGGGGCCGGGTGAGCAGTTCTTC. Using reference TRBV11-2 and TRBJ2-1 for the parts outside the CDR3, the full variable domain is EAGVAQSPRYKIIEKRQSVAFWCNPISGHATLYWYQQILGQGPKLLIQFQNNGVVDDSQLPKDRFSAERLKGVDSTLKIQPAKLEDSAVYLCASSVTSGGPGEQFFGPGTRLTVL.